The clone carrying this TCR beta chain was seen a handful of times. Its antigen remains unidentified. This sample was included in a study of post-analysis software for immune sequencing data. Prepared TCR beta cDNA libraries contained unique molecular identifiers. It was from roughly 1 to 10 million T cells that around 500,000 cDNA molecules came. TCRdb redid the calling of the PCR reads with MiXCR, one entry per CDR3 protein. Of 820,000 or so distinct CDR3 sequences in the sample, approximately 53% are singletons; the top ten hold about 4.5%. Whole-study findings and limits: Samples from a shared batch, those prepared together, strongly co-clustered by F measure. The study found TRBV5-6, TRBV5-1 and TRBV20-1 among five TRBV segments more frequent in patients than controls. The normalized Chao1 diversity of multiple sclerosis patients was significantly lower than that of controls.

Trimming cost V 6 bases and J 3 bases, with 14 bases left between them. This CDR3 has 13 residues. In germline, CDR1 is DFQATT, CDR2 SNEGSKA (reference sequence). The TCR originated in a girl aged 10 to 17 with multiple sclerosis. The sequenced sample consisted of blood. V gene TRBV20-1 combines with J gene TRBJ1-2; D is unresolved. The CDR3 region is CSAPSGSHYGYTF. CDR3 DNA sequence: TGCAGTGCCCCGAGCGGCAGCCACTATGGCTACACCTTC.